This is a list of T cell receptor beta chains from one sample in a study of post-analysis software for immune sequencing data. TCRdb redid the calling of the PCR reads with MiXCR, one entry per CDR3 protein. This sample has about 770,000 distinct CDR3 sequences; about half occur once, and the top ten carry around 4.7%. Sequencing was done on a sample of blood. These receptor sequences come from a girl under 18 with multiple sclerosis. The conserved cysteine and the conserved F or W are not part of the CDR3 here.

V	J	CDR3
TRBV5-6	TRBJ1-4	ASSLGPAAGPLKEKLF
TRBV20-1	TRBJ2-7	SAENGQTYEQY
TRBV15	TRBJ2-1	ATSRGEPSSYNEQF
TRBV20-1	TRBJ2-1	SARGFEQF
TRBV21-1	TRBJ2-5	ASSKVLAGGETQY
TRBV18	TRBJ1-2	ASSHRVIYNGYT
TRBV20-1	TRBJ1-5	SARERGGNQPQH
TRBV3-1	TRBJ2-1	AGSQDRLAGGADEQF
TRBV29-1	TRBJ2-3	SAKGGSRTDTQY
TRBV12-3/TRBV12-4	TRBJ1-2	ASSFTDGRGYT
TRBV5-1	TRBJ1-6	ASSLGDARIH
TRBV6-5	TRBJ2-1	ASNSGSGLWF
TRBV20-1	TRBJ2-3	SASPGEGTDTQY
TRBV9	TRBJ2-7	ASSVGISENYEQY
TRBV12-3/TRBV12-4	TRBJ2-7	ASNPSGYSYEQY
TRBV29-1	TRBJ2-6	SVEGATGANVLT
TRBV3-1	TRBJ1-2	ASSQGAAAADGYT